This TCR beta chain was recorded in a study of blood T cell repertoires in COVID-19. Study context: T cells, B-cell-depleted T cells, or PBMCs provided the cDNA or gDNA that served as material.

Germline loops: CDR1 SGHRS, CDR2 YFSETQ. This CDR3 is 17 amino acids long. V trimming: 4 bases; J trimming: 3 bases; junction bases outside the gene matches: 9. This clone has a handful of counts. Per the original methods: Estimation of nucleated cell counts relied on the amplification of reference gene primers. Sequencing was performed with immunoSEQ multiplex PCR; in TCRdb, only in-frame clones are kept and a portion is missing. Clonal size and the V and J genes are those of that table, whereas D and trimming came from the DNA. The sample has some 250,000 clones; 80% to 85% are singletons. The TCR originated in a man aged 35 to 55 with acute or convalescent COVID-19. The sequencing input was peripheral blood. The rearrangement links TRBV5-1 to TRBJ2-2, with TRBD2 identical over 10 bases. The CDR3 region is CASSPRGLAEYTGELFF. CDR3 DNA sequence: TGCGCCAGCAGCCCACGAGGACTAGCGGAGTACACCGGGGAGCTGTTTTTT.